Presented here are 8 T cell receptor beta chains from one specimen sequenced in a study of blood T cell repertoires in COVID-19. Data came from immunoSEQ multiplex PCR; TCRdb stores just in-frame clones and leaves some out. This table holds roughly 97,000 clones, around four fifths found once. Sequenced sample: peripheral blood. The receptors were sampled from a man aged 60-69 years with acute or convalescent COVID-19.

The V and J genes are TRBV7-6 and TRBJ1-1, with 8 nucleotides matching TRBD1. The germline CDR1 and CDR2 sequences are SGHVS and FNYEAQ. This CDR3 spans 18 amino acids. V shed 0 bases and J 0 bases; nucleotides not matched to a gene: 9. The CDR3 region is CASSLALDRGRLNTEAFF. The CDR3 DNA follows: TGTGCCAGCAGCTTAGCCCTTGACAGGGGCCGACTGAACACTGAAGCTTTCTTT.

This rearrangement joins TRBV7-6 to TRBJ2-5; 9 bases match TRBD1. V lost 4 bases, J lost 5 bases, and 11 bases stayed unmatched. CDR3 size: 16 residues. The germline V gene has CDR1 SGHVS and CDR2 FNYEAQ. CDR3 protein: CASSSHPGTGRETQYF. The CDR3 DNA sequence: TGTGCCAGCAGCTCCCATCCCGGGACAGGGAGGGAGACCCAGTACTTC.

V gene TRBV27 combines with J gene TRBJ2-3, with D possibly being TRBD2 (7 bases). Germline lookup yields CDR1 MNHEY and CDR2 SMNVEV (reference sequence). This CDR3 is 16 amino acids long. The V and J ends lost 5 bases and 3 bases respectively, with 18 bases between them. The CDR3 DNA is TGTGCCAGCAGTCCTAAAAGCGGGACAAGAACAGATACGCAGTATTTT. It translates to CASSPKSGTRTDTQYF.

This chain links TRBV9 with TRBJ1-2, with 9 bases that match TRBD1. CDR1 is SGDLS and CDR2 is YYNGEE in the germline V gene. After removal of 0 bases from V and 4 bases from J, the junction contained 4 bases not matched to a gene. This CDR3 is 15 amino acids long. For the CDR3, the DNA is TGTGCCAGCAGCGTAGGCACAGGGGGCGGCTATGGCTACACCTTC. This codes for CASSVGTGGGYGYTF.

A word on this clone: Other nucleotide sequences from this sample produce the same CDR3. The chain combines TRBV5-1 with TRBJ2-1; unclear D gene. The germline V gene has CDR1 SGHRS and CDR2 YFSETQ. V was cut by 2 bases and J by 7 bases, with 7 bases left in between. The CDR3 runs to 12 residues. The CDR3 region is CASSLELNEQFF. In DNA form, the CDR3 reads TGCGCCAGCAGCTTAGAACTTAATGAGCAGTTCTTC.

J is TRBJ2-6 and V is TRBV30, with D unresolved. Germline V gene sequence: CDR1 GTSNPN, CDR2 SVGIG (reference sequence). V was trimmed by 5 bases and J by 0 bases, leaving 5 bases between them. CDR3 length: 13 residues. CDR3 coding DNA: TGTGCCTGGTGTAGCTCTGGGGCCAACGTCCTGACTTTC. Protein product: CAWCSSGANVLTF.

This clone showed up just once. The V and J genes are TRBV30 and TRBJ2-5; possibly TRBD2 for D (6 bases). V was clipped by 0 bases and J by 1 base, with 12 bases between them. The CDR3 is 15 residues long. CDR1 GTSNPN and CDR2 SVGIG come from the germline V gene (reference sequence). The CDR3 is CAWSVAGRPQETQYF. Here the CDR3 DNA reads TGTGCCTGGAGTGTAGCGGGCAGGCCCCAAGAGACCCAGTACTTC.

The gene calls are TRBV11-2 and TRBJ1-1, with TRBD1 as a possible D gene (5 bases). Per the germline V gene, CDR1 is SGHAT and CDR2 is FQNNGV. Trimming stripped 5 bases from V and 4 bases from J, with 14 bases between. CDR3 length: 14 residues. CDR3 protein: CASSGGFFGTEAFF. Written as DNA, the CDR3 is TGTGCCAGCAGCGGGGGGTTTTTTGGCACTGAAGCTTTCTTT.